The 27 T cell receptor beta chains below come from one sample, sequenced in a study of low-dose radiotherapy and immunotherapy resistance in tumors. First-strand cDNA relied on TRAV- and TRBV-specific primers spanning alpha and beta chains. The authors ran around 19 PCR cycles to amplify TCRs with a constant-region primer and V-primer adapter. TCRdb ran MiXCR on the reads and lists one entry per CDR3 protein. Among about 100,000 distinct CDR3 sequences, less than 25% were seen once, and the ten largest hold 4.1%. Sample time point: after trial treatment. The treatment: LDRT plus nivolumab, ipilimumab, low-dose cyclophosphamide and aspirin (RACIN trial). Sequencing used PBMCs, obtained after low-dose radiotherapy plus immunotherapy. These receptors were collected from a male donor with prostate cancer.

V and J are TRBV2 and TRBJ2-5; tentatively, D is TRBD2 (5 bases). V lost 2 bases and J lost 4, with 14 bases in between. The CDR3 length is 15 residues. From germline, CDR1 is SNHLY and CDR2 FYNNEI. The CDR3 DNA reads TGTGCCAGCAGTGAAAGGATGAGCGGCGGAGAGACCCAGTACTTC. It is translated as CASSERMSGGETQYF.

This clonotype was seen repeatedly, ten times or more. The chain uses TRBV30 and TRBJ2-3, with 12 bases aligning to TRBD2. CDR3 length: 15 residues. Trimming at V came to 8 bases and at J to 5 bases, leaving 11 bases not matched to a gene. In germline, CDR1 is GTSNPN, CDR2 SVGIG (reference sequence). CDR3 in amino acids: CARASSGGARDTQYF. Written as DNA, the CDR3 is TGTGCCCGCGCCTCTAGCGGGGGGGCCAGAGATACGCAGTATTTT.

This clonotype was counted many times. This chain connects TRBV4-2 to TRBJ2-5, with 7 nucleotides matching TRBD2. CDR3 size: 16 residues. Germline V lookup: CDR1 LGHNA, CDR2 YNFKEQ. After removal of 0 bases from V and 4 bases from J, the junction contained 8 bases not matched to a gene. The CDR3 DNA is TGTGCCAGCAGCCAAGAAGGGTGGACTAGGGGAGAGACCCAGTACTTC. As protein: CASSQEGWTRGETQYF.

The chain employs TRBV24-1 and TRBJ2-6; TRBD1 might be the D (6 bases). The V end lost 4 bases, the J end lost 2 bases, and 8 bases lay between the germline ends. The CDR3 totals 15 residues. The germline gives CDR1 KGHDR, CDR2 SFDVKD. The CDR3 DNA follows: TGTGCCACCAGTGAACACAGGGCTGGGGCCAACGTCCTGACTTTC. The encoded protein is CATSEHRAGANVLTF.

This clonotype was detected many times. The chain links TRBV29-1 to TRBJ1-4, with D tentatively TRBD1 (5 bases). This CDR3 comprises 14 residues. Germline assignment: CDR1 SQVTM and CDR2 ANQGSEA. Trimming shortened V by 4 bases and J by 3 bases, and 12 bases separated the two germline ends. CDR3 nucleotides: TGCAGCGTTGCGGCGGGGCGGGCTAATGAAAAACTGTTTTTT. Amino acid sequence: CSVAAGRANEKLFF.

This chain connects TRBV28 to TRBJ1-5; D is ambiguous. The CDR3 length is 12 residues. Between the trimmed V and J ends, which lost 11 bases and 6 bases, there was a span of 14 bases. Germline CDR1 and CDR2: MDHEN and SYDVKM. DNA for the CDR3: TGTGCCGCTGGGTCGGGAGCTCAGCCCCAGCATTTT. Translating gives CAAGSGAQPQHF.

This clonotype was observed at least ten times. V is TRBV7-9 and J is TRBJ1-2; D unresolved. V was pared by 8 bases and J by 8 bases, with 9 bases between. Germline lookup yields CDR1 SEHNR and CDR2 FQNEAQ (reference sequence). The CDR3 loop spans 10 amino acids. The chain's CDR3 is CASGSFGYTF. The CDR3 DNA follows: TGTGCCAGCGGCAGTTTCGGCTACACCTTC.

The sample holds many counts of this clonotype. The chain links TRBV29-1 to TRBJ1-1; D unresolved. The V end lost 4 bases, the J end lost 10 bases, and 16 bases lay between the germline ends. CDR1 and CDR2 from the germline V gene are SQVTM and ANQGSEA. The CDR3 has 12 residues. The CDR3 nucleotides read TGCAGCGTTGGAATTTTGCCAGGTCCAGCTTTCTTT. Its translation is CSVGILPGPAFF. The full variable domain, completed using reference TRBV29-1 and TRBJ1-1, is SAVISQKPSRDICQRGTSLTIQCQVDSQVTMMFWYRQQPGQSLTLIATANQGSEATYESGFVIDKFPISRPNLTFSTLTVSNMSPEDSSIYLCSVGILPGPAFFGQGTRLTVV.

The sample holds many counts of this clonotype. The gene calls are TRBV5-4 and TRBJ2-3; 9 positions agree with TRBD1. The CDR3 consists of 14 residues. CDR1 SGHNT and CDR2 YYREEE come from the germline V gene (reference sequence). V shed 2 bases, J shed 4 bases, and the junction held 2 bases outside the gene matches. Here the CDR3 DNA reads TGTGCCAGCAGCTTCCGGGACAGGGCAGATACGCAGTATTTT. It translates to CASSFRDRADTQYF.

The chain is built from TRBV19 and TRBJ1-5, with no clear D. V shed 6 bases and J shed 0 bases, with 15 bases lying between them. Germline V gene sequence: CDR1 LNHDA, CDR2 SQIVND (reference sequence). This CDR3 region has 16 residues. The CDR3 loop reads CASRLGIGTSNQPQHF. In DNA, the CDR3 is TGTGCCAGTAGGCTCGGGATTGGAACTAGCAATCAGCCCCAGCATTTT.

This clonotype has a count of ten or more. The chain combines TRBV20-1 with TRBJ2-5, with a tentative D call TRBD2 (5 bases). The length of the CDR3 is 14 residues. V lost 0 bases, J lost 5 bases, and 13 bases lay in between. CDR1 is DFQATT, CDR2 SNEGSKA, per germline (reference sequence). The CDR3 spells CSARDWRAGETQYF. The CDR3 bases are TGCAGTGCTAGAGATTGGCGGGCTGGTGAGACCCAGTACTTC.

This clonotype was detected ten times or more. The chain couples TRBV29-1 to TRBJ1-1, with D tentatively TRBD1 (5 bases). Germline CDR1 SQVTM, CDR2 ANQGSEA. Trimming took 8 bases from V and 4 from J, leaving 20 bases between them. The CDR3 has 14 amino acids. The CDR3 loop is CSTRLGGLGTEAFF. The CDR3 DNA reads TGCAGCACCCGCTTGGGGGGTTTAGGCACTGAAGCTTTCTTT.

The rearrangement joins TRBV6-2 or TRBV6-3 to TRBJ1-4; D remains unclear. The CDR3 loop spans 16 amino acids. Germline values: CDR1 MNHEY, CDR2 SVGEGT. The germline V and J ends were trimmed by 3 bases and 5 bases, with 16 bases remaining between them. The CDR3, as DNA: TGTGCCAGCAGTTATACCCCCCCCGCGGCGAATGAAAAACTGTTTTTT. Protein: CASSYTPPAANEKLFF.

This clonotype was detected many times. This CDR3 is CSVGGRGFTDTQYF. DNA of the CDR3: TGCAGCGTTGGAGGTCGGGGTTTCACAGATACGCAGTATTTT. The chain recombines TRBV29-1 with TRBJ2-3, with TRBD2 as a possible D gene (5 bases). Germline-derived CDR1 and CDR2 are SQVTM and ANQGSEA. The CDR3 length is 14 residues. Trimming removed 4 bases from V and 2 bases from J, with 13 bases in between.

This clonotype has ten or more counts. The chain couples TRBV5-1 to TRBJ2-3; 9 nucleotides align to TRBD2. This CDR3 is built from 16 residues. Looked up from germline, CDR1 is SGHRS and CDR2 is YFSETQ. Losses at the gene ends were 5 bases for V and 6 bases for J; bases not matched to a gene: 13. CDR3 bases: TGCGCCAGCAGTTCTAGCGGGGCGGTCGGTGTGGATACGCAGTATTTT. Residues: CASSSSGAVGVDTQYF.

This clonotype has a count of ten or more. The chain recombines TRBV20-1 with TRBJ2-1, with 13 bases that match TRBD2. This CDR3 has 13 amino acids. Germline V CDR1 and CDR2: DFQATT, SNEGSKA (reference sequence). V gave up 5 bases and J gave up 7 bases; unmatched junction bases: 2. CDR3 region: CSAPTSGGNEQFF. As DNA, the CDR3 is TGCAGTGCTCCGACTAGCGGGGGGAATGAGCAGTTCTTC.

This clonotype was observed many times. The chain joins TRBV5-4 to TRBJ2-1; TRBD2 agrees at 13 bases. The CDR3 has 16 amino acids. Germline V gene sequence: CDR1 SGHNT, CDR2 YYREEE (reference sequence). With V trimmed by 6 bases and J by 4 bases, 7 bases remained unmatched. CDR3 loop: CASMKPGLAGYNEQFF. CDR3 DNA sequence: TGTGCCAGCATGAAGCCGGGACTAGCGGGGTACAATGAGCAGTTCTTC.

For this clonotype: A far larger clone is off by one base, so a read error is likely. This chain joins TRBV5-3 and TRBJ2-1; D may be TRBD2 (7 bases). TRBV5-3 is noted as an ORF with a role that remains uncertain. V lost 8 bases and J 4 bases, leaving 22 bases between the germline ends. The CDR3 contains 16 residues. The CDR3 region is CASSNASGTKYNEQFF. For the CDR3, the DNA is TGTGCCAGCAGTAACGCCAGCGGGACAAAATACAATGAGCAGTTCTTC.

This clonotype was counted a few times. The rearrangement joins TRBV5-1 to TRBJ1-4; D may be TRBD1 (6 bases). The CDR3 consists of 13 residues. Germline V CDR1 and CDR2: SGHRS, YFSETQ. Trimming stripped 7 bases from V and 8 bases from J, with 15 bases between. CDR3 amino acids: CASGAGVGEKLFF. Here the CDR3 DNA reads TGCGCCAGCGGGGCAGGGGTAGGAGAAAAACTGTTTTTT.

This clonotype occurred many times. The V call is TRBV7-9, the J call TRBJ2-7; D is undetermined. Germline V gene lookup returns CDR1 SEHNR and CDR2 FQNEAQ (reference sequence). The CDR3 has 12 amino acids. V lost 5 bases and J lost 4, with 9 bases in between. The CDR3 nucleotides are TGTGCCAGCAGCCCAGCCCCATACGAGCAGTACTTC. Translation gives CASSPAPYEQYF.

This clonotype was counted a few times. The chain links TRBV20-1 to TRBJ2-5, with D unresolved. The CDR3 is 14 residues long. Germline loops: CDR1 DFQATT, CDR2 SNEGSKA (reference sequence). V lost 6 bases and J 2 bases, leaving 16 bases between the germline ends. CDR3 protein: CSALATVVQETQYF. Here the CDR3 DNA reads TGCAGTGCACTGGCCACAGTAGTTCAAGAGACCCAGTACTTC.

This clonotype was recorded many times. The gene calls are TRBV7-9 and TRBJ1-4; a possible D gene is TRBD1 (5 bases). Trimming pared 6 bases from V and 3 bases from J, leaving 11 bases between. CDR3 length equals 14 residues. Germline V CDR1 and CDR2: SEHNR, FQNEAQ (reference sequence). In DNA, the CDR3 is TGTGCCAGCAGTCGCGACAGACCTAATGAAAAACTGTTTTTT. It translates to CASSRDRPNEKLFF. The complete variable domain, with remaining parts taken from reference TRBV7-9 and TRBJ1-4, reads DTGVSQNPRHKITKRGQNVTFRCDPISEHNRLYWYRQTLGQGPEFLTYFQNEAQLEKSRLLSDRFSAERPKGSFSTLEIQRTEQGDSAMYLCASSRDRPNEKLFFGSGTQLSVL.

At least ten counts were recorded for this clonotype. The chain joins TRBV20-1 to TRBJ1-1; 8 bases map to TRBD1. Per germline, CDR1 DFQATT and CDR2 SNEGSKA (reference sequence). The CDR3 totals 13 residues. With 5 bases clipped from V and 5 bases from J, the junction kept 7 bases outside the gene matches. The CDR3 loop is CSAYDRGWTEAFF. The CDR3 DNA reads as TGCAGTGCTTATGACAGGGGATGGACTGAAGCTTTCTTT.

The CDR3 sequence is CASISPTTSGRRSTGELFF. CDR3 DNA: TGTGCCAGCATAAGTCCAACCACTAGCGGGAGAAGGTCCACCGGGGAGCTGTTTTTT. The chain combines TRBV7-3 with TRBJ2-2; 11 bases fit TRBD2. CDR1 is SGHTA and CDR2 is FQGTGA in the germline V gene. V shed 7 bases and J 4 bases; nucleotides not matched to a gene: 17. The CDR3 is 19 residues long.

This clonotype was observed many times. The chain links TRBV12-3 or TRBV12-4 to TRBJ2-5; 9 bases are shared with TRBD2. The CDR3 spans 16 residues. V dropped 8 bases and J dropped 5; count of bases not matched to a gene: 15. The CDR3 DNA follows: TGTGCCAGCGCCTCGTTCAGGCGGGGGGGGCCGGAGACCCAGTACTTC. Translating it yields CASASFRRGGPETQYF.

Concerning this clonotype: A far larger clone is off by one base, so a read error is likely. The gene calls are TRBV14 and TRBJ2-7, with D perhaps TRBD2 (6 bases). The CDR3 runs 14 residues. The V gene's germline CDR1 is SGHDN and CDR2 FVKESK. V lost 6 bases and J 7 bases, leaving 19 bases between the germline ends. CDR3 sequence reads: CASSQTRGYNEQYF. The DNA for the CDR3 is TGTGCCAGCAGTCAAACCCGGGGGTACAATGAGCAGTACTTC. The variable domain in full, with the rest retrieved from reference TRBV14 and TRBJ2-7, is EAGVTQFPSHSVIEKGQTVTLRCDPISGHDNLYWYRRVMGKEIKFLLHFVKESKQDESGMPNNRFLAERTGGTYSTLKVQPAELEDSGVYFCASSQTRGYNEQYFGPGTRLTVT.

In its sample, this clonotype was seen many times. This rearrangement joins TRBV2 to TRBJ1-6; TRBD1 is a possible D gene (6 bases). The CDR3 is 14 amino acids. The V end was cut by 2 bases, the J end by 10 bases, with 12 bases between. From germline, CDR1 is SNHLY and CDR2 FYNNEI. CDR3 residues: CASSERGAGSPLHF. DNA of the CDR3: TGTGCCAGCAGTGAACGGGGGGCAGGATCACCCCTCCACTTT.